The source of this TCR beta chain is a study of regulatory T cells in long-lasting Graves disease. Study summary: Patients with new Graves' disease had used antithyroid drugs below 3 months.

This sample's time point: newly diagnosed GD, antithyroid drugs for less than 3 months. After RNA was extracted from PBMCs, the TCR library was made from it. The authors drew roughly 8.1 milliliters of peripheral blood into EDTA tubes. The V gene end was trimmed by 7 bases and the J gene end by 7 bases; junction bases not matched to a gene: 15. Germline-derived CDR1 and CDR2 are SEHNR and FQNEAQ (reference sequence). The CDR3 totals 16 residues. Regarding the study as a whole: TCR diversity was lower in persistent Graves' patients (versus newly diagnosed ones).

Building of the TCR beta libraries involved iRepertoire HTBI primers and Arm-PCR of CDR3 regions. TCRdb passed the multiplex PCR reads through MiXCR, listing each CDR3 protein once. The table includes a few hundred thousand distinct CDR3 sequences, approximately 14% detected once. This clonotype was counted many times. The antigen is unknown. This same sample was also part of a study on T cells in Graves' hyperthyroidism and ophthalmopathy.

This chain uses TRBV7-9 with TRBJ2-1; TRBD2 matches 8 bases. The specimen was peripheral blood mononuclear cells (PBMCs), collected at new diagnosis, from a patient treated with antithyroid drugs. This sequence originates from a woman in her forties or fifties with Graves disease. The CDR3 nucleotides read TGTGCCAGCACCTCCAATTGGGCGGGAGGTGGTAATGAGCAGTTCTTC. Translated: CASTSNWAGGGNEQFF.